The 29 T cell receptor beta chains below were found in one sample sequenced in a study of T cell responses to AZD1222 COVID-19 vaccine. The table came from immunoSEQ multiplex PCR; TCRdb's copy has only in-frame clones and leaves some out. The sample includes some 130,000 clones, 85% to 90% of them seen just once. The sample here was peripheral blood, taken on day 0 of AZD1222 vaccination. These receptors were obtained from an adult in good health.

The gene calls are TRBV19 and TRBJ1-2; perhaps TRBD1 as D (5 bases). CDR1 and CDR2 (germline): LNHDA, SQIVND (reference sequence). Trimming removed 3 bases at V and 4 bases at J, with 12 bases between. The CDR3 has 14 residues. The CDR3 coding sequence is TGTGCCAGTAGTATTTCTGGGACCGGCTATGGCTACACCTTC. It codes for CASSISGTGYGYTF. The whole variable domain, filled in from reference TRBV19 and TRBJ1-2, reads DGGITQSPKYLFRKEGQNVTLSCEQNLNHDAMYWYRQDPGQGLRLIYYSQIVNDFQKGDIAEGYSVSREKKESFPLTVTSAQKNPTAFYLCASSISGTGYGYTFGSGTRLTVV.

The V gene is TRBV4-2, the J gene TRBJ2-3; TRBD2 might be the D (7 bases). The CDR3 is 15 residues long. CDR1 LGHNA and CDR2 YNFKEQ come from the germline V gene. V shed 8 bases and J shed 2 bases, with 17 bases lying between them. The CDR3 sequence: CASGGGGTLTDTQYF. The CDR3 nucleotides are TGTGCCAGCGGGGGCGGGGGCACCCTCACAGATACGCAGTATTTT.

The rearrangement uses TRBV6-5 and TRBJ2-7; D is possibly TRBD2 (7 bases). The CDR3 is 16 residues long. Trimming took 0 bases from V and 1 from J, leaving 13 bases between them. Germline V lookup: CDR1 MNHEY, CDR2 SVGAGI. CDR3 region: CASSYSGGQTSYEQYF. The DNA of the CDR3 is TGTGCCAGCAGTTACTCGGGGGGGCAGACATCCTACGAGCAGTACTTC.

The sample holds one count of this clone. The V gene is TRBV19, the J gene TRBJ1-1; 7 nucleotides line up with TRBD1. Germline CDR1 is LNHDA and CDR2 is SQIVND (reference sequence). The CDR3 is made up of 13 amino acids. The V and J ends lost 5 bases and 3 bases, in that order; junction bases with no gene match: 3. The CDR3: CASSQGGDTEAFF. CDR3 DNA: TGTGCCAGTAGTCAGGGGGGGGACACTGAAGCTTTCTTT.

V and J are TRBV7-3 and TRBJ1-3, with D hard to call. Germline lookup yields CDR1 SGHTA and CDR2 FQGTGA. The V end was cut by 5 bases, the J end by 0 bases, with 5 bases between. There are 13 residues in the CDR3. CDR3 sequence reads: CASSVGSGNTIYF. The CDR3 nucleotides read TGTGCCAGCAGCGTCGGCTCTGGAAACACCATATATTTT.

The chain is built from TRBV14 and TRBJ2-4, with TRBD2 as a possible D gene (6 bases). The CDR3 has 20 residues. V lost 1 base to trimming and J lost 1 base, with 23 bases between them. CDR1 is SGHDN and CDR2 is FVKESK in the germline V gene. The CDR3 nucleotides are TGTGCCAGCAGCCAAGGGAAAGACGGGCGCCCCGGAGGGGCCAAAAACATTCAGTACTTC. This translates into CASSQGKDGRPGGAKNIQYF. The complete variable domain, with remaining parts taken from reference TRBV14 and TRBJ2-4, reads EAGVTQFPSHSVIEKGQTVTLRCDPISGHDNLYWYRRVMGKEIKFLLHFVKESKQDESGMPNNRFLAERTGGTYSTLKVQPAELEDSGVYFCASSQGKDGRPGGAKNIQYFGAGTRLSVL.

The rearrangement uses TRBV4-3 and TRBJ2-2; TRBD1 or TRBD2 may be the D gene (6 bases each). The CDR3 runs 18 residues. Germline CDR1 is LGHNA and CDR2 is YSLEER. Trimming left V 0 bases short and J 2 bases short, with 16 bases between. Here the CDR3 DNA reads TGCGCCAGCAGCCAAGACCCCCCGCACGGGGGCAACACCGGGGAGCTGTTTTTT. Its translation: CASSQDPPHGGNTGELFF.

The chain recombines TRBV27 with TRBJ2-2, with unresolved D. Germline V gene lookup returns CDR1 MNHEY and CDR2 SMNVEV (reference sequence). CDR3 length equals 16 residues. V was pared by 3 bases and J by 6 bases, with 17 bases between. The CDR3 region has the DNA TGTGCCAGCAGTTTCGGTGCCGGAGAGTTTTCCGGGGAGCTGTTTTTT. Its protein product is CASSFGAGEFSGELFF.

The chain's CDR3 is CASSEINRGRDTDTQYF. DNA of the CDR3: TGCGCCAGCAGTGAGATAAACAGGGGGCGCGACACAGATACGCAGTATTTT. The rearrangement joins TRBV10-2 to TRBJ2-3; 9 bases fit TRBD1. Trimming at V came to 2 bases and at J to 2 bases, leaving 8 bases not matched to a gene. The CDR3 has 17 amino acids. Germline loops: CDR1 WSHSY, CDR2 SAAADI.

In its sample, this clone was seen once. The chain employs TRBV11-2 and TRBJ2-1, with 14 bases that match TRBD2. This CDR3 is built from 14 residues. V lost 8 bases to trimming and J lost 6 bases; unmatched junction nucleotides: 3. The germline V gene encodes CDR1 SGHAT and CDR2 FQNNGV. CDR3 DNA: TGTGCCAGCCTCGGACTAGCGGGGGGCAATGAGCAGTTCTTC. Its translation: CASLGLAGGNEQFF. The whole variable domain, remainder taken from reference TRBV11-2 and TRBJ2-1, is EAGVAQSPRYKIIEKRQSVAFWCNPISGHATLYWYQQILGQGPKLLIQFQNNGVVDDSQLPKDRFSAERLKGVDSTLKIQPAKLEDSAVYLCASLGLAGGNEQFFGPGTRLTVL.

As regards this clone: The same CDR3 is also encoded by other DNA sequences in this sample. This chain links TRBV6-5 with TRBJ1-1; D may be TRBD1 (6 bases). The CDR3 contains 14 residues. Per germline, CDR1 MNHEY and CDR2 SVGAGI. The V gene lost 0 bases and the J gene lost 3 bases, with 8 bases spanning the gap. The DNA of the CDR3 is TGTGCCAGCAGTTACTCGCAGGGGCACACTGAAGCTTTCTTT. Translation gives CASSYSQGHTEAFF.

The chain carries TRBV7-2 and TRBJ1-1; 9 bases align to TRBD1. Trimming at V came to 5 bases and at J to 9 bases, leaving 13 bases not matched to a gene. Germline CDR1 reads SGHTA; CDR2 reads FQGNSA. The CDR3 is 15 residues long. DNA for the CDR3: TGTGCCAGCAGCCACATAACCGGGACAGGGTTAAAAGCTTTCTTT. This codes for CASSHITGTGLKAFF.

The chain carries TRBV6-5 and TRBJ2-3; TRBD2 might be the D (7 bases). Germline lookup yields CDR1 MNHEY and CDR2 SVGAGI. Trimming left V 2 bases short and J 2 bases short, with 11 bases between. The CDR3 is 15 residues long. The CDR3 is CASSYPGGPTDTQYF. As DNA, the CDR3 is TGTGCCAGCAGTTACCCCGGGGGGCCCACAGATACGCAGTATTTT.

The chain has TRBV12-3 or TRBV12-4 and TRBJ1-1; D call uncertain. V shed 6 bases and J shed 0 bases, with 8 bases lying between them. The CDR3 runs to 13 residues. The CDR3 DNA reads as TGTGCCAGCAGAAATTTAATGAACACTGAAGCTTTCTTT. Its protein product is CASRNLMNTEAFF.

The CDR3: CASSLGTGSYNEQFF. The CDR3 DNA reads TGTGCCAGCAGCTTAGGGACAGGGTCGTACAATGAGCAGTTCTTC. This sequence joins TRBV7-3 and TRBJ2-1, with TRBD1 matching over 9 bases. V gave up 2 bases and J gave up 4 bases; unmatched junction bases: 3. Germline lookup yields CDR1 SGHTA and CDR2 FQGTGA. The CDR3 extends over 15 amino acids.

The gene calls are TRBV29-1 and TRBJ1-1, with D perhaps TRBD1 (6 bases). The V and J ends lost 7 bases and 5 bases respectively, with 23 bases between them. CDR3 length: 15 residues. Per germline, CDR1 SQVTM and CDR2 ANQGSEA. CDR3 nucleotides: TGCAGCGCCCAGGGAAGGGGGGGGGCTAAAACTGAAGCTTTCTTT. It is translated as CSAQGRGGAKTEAFF.

V and J are TRBV10-1 and TRBJ2-7; no definite D call. The V gene's germline CDR1 is WNHNN and CDR2 SYGVQD (reference sequence). The germline V and J ends were trimmed by 3 bases and 1 base, with 4 bases remaining between them. This CDR3 comprises 12 residues. As DNA, the CDR3 is TGCGCCAGCAGTGACGGGTCCTACGAGCAGTACTTC. It specifies CASSDGSYEQYF.

The gene calls are TRBV18 and TRBJ1-6; D not certain. The length of the CDR3 is 16 residues. V was trimmed by 2 bases and J by 6 bases, leaving 14 bases between them. From germline, CDR1 is KGHSH and CDR2 LQKENI. In DNA, the CDR3 is TGTGCCAGCTCACCAATCCCGGGAGGGCTTAATTCACCCCTCCACTTT. Its translation is CASSPIPGGLNSPLHF.

This sequence joins TRBV5-1 and TRBJ2-3; 9 bases match TRBD1. CDR1 SGHRS and CDR2 YFSETQ come from the germline V gene. With V trimmed by 4 bases and J by 4 bases, 10 bases remained unmatched. The CDR3 runs 16 residues. The chain's CDR3 is CASSPGTGSFPDTQYF. The CDR3 region has the DNA TGCGCCAGCAGCCCAGGGACAGGGAGCTTCCCAGATACGCAGTATTTT.

The V call is TRBV21-1, the J call TRBJ1-2; TRBD1, the table's D call, was not compared with the DNA. TRBV21-1 is listed as a pseudogene. This CDR3 has 17 amino acids. This chain's CDR3 is CASTEILDSWTNYGYTF. The CDR3 DNA reads TGTGCCAGCACCGAAATCTTGGACAGTTGGACCAACTATGGCTACACCTTC.

The chain carries TRBV7-9 and TRBJ1-2, with 12 nucleotides matching TRBD1. The germline V gene encodes CDR1 SEHNR and CDR2 FQNEAQ (reference sequence). This CDR3 is 14 amino acids long. Trimming removed 5 bases from V and 8 bases from J; junction bases left unmatched: 6. The CDR3 DNA is TGTGCCAGCAGCCGGGACAGGGGGCGCGAAGGCTACACCTTC. It encodes CASSRDRGREGYTF.

V and J are TRBV11-3 and TRBJ2-2; 9 bases line up with TRBD1. V trimming: 1 base; J trimming: 6 bases; junction bases outside the gene matches: 3. This CDR3 has 15 residues. CDR1 and CDR2 from the germline V gene are SGHNT and YENEEA. The DNA for the CDR3 is TGTGCCAGCAGCTTAGGGGGACAGGGCGCCGGGGAGCTGTTTTTT. Its protein product is CASSLGGQGAGELFF. Variable domain in full (rest from reference TRBV11-3 and TRBJ2-2): EAGVVQSPRYKIIEKKQPVAFWCNPISGHNTLYWYLQNLGQGPELLIRYENEEAVDDSQLPKDRFSAERLKGVDSTLKIQPAELGDSAVYLCASSLGGQGAGELFFGEGSRLTVL.

This clone has a count of ten or more. The genes are TRBV4-3 and TRBJ2-7; tentative D call: TRBD1 (5 bases). Germline loops: CDR1 LGHNA, CDR2 YSLEER. Trimming stripped 2 bases from V and 3 bases from J, with 8 bases between. The length of the CDR3 is 13 residues. CDR3 loop: CASSQLTGYEQYF. The CDR3 DNA sequence: TGCGCCAGCAGCCAACTTACAGGCTACGAGCAGTACTTC.

The chain couples TRBV4-1 to TRBJ1-1; D remains ambiguous. The germline V gene has CDR1 MGHRA and CDR2 YSYEKL. Trimming shortened V by 1 base and J by 0 bases, and 9 bases separated the two germline ends. The CDR3 length is 15 residues. CDR3 nucleotides: TGCGCCAGCAGCCAAGGGGAACGGTTGAACACTGAAGCTTTCTTT. Protein product: CASSQGERLNTEAFF.

The V and J genes are TRBV6-5 and TRBJ2-1; D uncertain. The length of the CDR3 is 13 residues. V gave up 7 bases and J gave up 0 bases, with 7 bases separating them. Per the germline V gene, CDR1 is MNHEY and CDR2 is SVGAGI. The DNA of the CDR3 is TGTGCCAGCAAGCAGTACTCCTACAATGAGCAGTTCTTC. Translated: CASKQYSYNEQFF.

The chain recombines TRBV28 with TRBJ1-1; no firm D call. Trimming pared 0 bases from V and 1 base from J, leaving 15 bases between. CDR1 is MDHEN, CDR2 SYDVKM, per germline. CDR3 length: 17 amino acids. CDR3 sequence: CASSLWIPLRGNTEAFF. The CDR3 coding sequence is TGTGCCAGCAGTTTATGGATCCCCCTACGAGGGAACACTGAAGCTTTCTTT. Combining the CDR3 with reference TRBV28 and TRBJ1-1 gives the whole variable domain DVKVTQSSRYLVKRTGEKVFLECVQDMDHENMFWYRQDPGLGLRLIYFSYDVKMKEKGDIPEGYSVSREKKERFSLILESASTNQTSMYLCASSLWIPLRGNTEAFFGQGTRLTVV.

The chain has TRBV3-1 (or the pseudogene TRBV3-2) and TRBJ1-3, with a possible D match to TRBD1 (5 bases). The germline CDR1 and CDR2 sequences are LGHDT and YNNKEL (reference sequence). The CDR3 totals 14 residues. V was cut by 6 bases and J by 4 bases, with 13 bases left in between. Here the CDR3 DNA reads TGTGCCAGCAGGGAACTCCAGGGAGGAAACACCATATATTTT. Translating it yields CASRELQGGNTIYF.

This clone was seen just once. This rearrangement joins TRBV7-9 to TRBJ2-2, with D possibly being TRBD1 or TRBD2 (5 bases each). The CDR3 runs 13 residues. Per the germline V gene, CDR1 is SEHNR and CDR2 is FQNEAQ (reference sequence). The ends were cut back, 4 bases at V and 7 bases at J, with 10 bases in the middle. In nucleotides, the CDR3 is TGTGCCAGCAGCTCCCAGGGAGACGGGGAGCTGTTTTTT. This codes for CASSSQGDGELFF. The entire variable domain, with the rest obtained from reference TRBV7-9 and TRBJ2-2, is as follows: DTGVSQNPRHKITKRGQNVTFRCDPISEHNRLYWYRQTLGQGPEFLTYFQNEAQLEKSRLLSDRFSAERPKGSFSTLEIQRTEQGDSAMYLCASSSQGDGELFFGEGSRLTVL.

The V gene is TRBV19, the J gene TRBJ2-7; D is perhaps TRBD2 (6 bases). CDR3 size: 13 residues. CDR1 is LNHDA, CDR2 SQIVND, per germline (reference sequence). V was clipped by 3 bases and J by 3 bases, with 9 bases between them. CDR3 loop: CASSITGDYEQYF. In DNA form, the CDR3 reads TGTGCCAGTAGTATCACGGGGGACTACGAGCAGTACTTC. The full variable domain, with the rest looked up from reference TRBV19 and TRBJ2-7, is DGGITQSPKYLFRKEGQNVTLSCEQNLNHDAMYWYRQDPGQGLRLIYYSQIVNDFQKGDIAEGYSVSREKKESFPLTVTSAQKNPTAFYLCASSITGDYEQYFGPGTRLTVT.